This T cell receptor (beta chain) was captured by sequencing in a study of T cell changes during pregnancy in multiple sclerosis. CDR1 MGHRA and CDR2 YSYEKL come from the germline V gene. Trimming took 3 bases from V and 2 from J, leaving 6 bases between them. The CDR3 runs to 13 residues. Sequencing was performed with immunoSEQ multiplex PCR; in TCRdb, only in-frame clones are kept and a portion is missing. The table includes some 59,000 clones, roughly 87% detected once. This clone has only a few counts. This chain uses TRBV4-1 with TRBJ2-3; D possibly corresponds to TRBD2 (5 bases). Here the sequenced sample was peripheral blood, taken in the third trimester of pregnancy. This receptor was obtained from a female donor in good health, enrolled as a control in a pregnancy study. CDR3 nucleotide sequence: TGCGCCAGCAGCCACGGGGTCACAGATACGCAGTATTTT. Translated, it gives CASSHGVTDTQYF.